The sequence of this T cell receptor (beta chain) was determined in a study of blood T cell repertoires in COVID-19. In the authors' workflow: Estimated nucleated cell counts came from reference gene primer amplification. The data were produced by immunoSEQ multiplex PCR, yet TCRdb's version contains in-frame clones alone and is incomplete. V, J and clone size reflect that table, while D and trimming were determined from the DNA. The profile shows 100,000 to 150,000 clones, about 85% of them singletons. Germline CDR1 is LGHNA and CDR2 is YSLEER. The CDR3 consists of 16 residues. Losses at the gene ends were 3 bases for V and 3 bases for J; bases not matched to a gene: 9. Seattle cases were enrolled at active infection and followed longitudinally.

The sequence derives from a woman of 80 years or more with COVID-19, enrolled during active disease. The chain recombines TRBV4-3 with TRBJ2-7; 9 bases line up with TRBD1. Sequenced sample: peripheral blood. CDR3 nucleotide sequence: TGCGCCAGCAGCCAGTTACAGGGGGCCAATTTCTACGAGCAGTACTTC. Translation: CASSQLQGANFYEQYF.